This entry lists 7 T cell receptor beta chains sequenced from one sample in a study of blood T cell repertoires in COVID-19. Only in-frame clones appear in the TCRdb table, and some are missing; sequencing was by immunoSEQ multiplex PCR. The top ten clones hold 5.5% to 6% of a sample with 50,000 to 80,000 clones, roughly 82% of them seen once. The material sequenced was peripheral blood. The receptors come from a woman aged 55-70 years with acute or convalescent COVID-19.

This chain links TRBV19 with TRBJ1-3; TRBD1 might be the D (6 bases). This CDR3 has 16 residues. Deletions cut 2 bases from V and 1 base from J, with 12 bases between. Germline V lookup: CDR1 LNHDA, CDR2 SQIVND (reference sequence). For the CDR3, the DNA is TGTGCCAGTAGTATAAGGGGGGGGGCATCTGGAAACACCATATATTTT. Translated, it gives CASSIRGGASGNTIYF.

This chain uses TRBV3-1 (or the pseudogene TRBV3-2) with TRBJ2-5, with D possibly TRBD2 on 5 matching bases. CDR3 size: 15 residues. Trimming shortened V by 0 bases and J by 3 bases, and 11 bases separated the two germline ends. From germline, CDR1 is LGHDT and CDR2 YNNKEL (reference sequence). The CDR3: CASSQDEYGEETQYF. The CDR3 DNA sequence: TGTGCCAGCAGCCAAGATGAGTACGGGGAAGAGACCCAGTACTTC.

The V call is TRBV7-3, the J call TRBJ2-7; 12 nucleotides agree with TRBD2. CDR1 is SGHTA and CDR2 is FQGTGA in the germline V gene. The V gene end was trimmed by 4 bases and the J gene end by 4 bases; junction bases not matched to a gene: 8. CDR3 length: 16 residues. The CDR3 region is CASSSRTSGDRYEQYF. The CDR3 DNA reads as TGTGCCAGCAGCTCAAGGACTAGCGGGGATCGGTACGAGCAGTACTTC.

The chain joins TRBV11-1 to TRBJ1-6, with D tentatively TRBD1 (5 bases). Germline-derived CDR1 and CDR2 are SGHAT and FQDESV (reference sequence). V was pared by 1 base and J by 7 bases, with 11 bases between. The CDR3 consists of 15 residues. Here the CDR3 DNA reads TGTGCCAGCAGCTTAGAGGGCAGGGCGAATTCACCCCTCCACTTT. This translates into CASSLEGRANSPLHF.

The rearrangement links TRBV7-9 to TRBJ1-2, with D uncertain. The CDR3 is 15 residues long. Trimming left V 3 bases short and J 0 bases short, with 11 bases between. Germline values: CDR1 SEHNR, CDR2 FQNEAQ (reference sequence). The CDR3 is CASSLAAAPNYGYTF. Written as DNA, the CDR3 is TGTGCCAGCAGCTTGGCGGCAGCCCCTAACTATGGCTACACCTTC.

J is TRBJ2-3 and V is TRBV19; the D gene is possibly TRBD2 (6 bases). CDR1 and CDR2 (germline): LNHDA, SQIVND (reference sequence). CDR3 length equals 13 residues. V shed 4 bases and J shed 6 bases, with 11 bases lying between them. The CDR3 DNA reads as TGTGCCAGTAGTACGGATCGGGGGGATACGCAGTATTTT. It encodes CASSTDRGDTQYF.

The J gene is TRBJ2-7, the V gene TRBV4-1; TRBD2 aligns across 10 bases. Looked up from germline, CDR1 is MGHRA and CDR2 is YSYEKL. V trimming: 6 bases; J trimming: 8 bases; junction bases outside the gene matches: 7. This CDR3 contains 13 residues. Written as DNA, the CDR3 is TGCGCCAGCAGTCCATTAGCGGGGGGTAAGCAGTACTTC. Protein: CASSPLAGGKQYF.